Each of the 30 T cell receptor beta chains below was sequenced from the same sample in a study of tissue T cells after allogeneic stem cell transplantation (dated 2022 in TCRdb). Libraries came from the immunoSEQ multiplex PCR assay. This immuneACCESS table, as held by TCRdb, lists in-frame sequences with V and J called but not all clones. Of the missing ones, under half trace to an unresolved V gene in checked studies; the others have no known cause. The sample table holds 15,000 to 20,000 clones, of which roughly 72% were seen once. The top ten clonotypes cover 0.75% to 1% of the sample. Sequenced material: spleen. Receptors were obtained from a female BALB/c mouse in good health. This mouse strain carries MHC haplotype H2-d.

Note on this clone: Germline and genes here are mouse. Coverage ceases 1 residue before the CDR3 finishes, and the germline J gene fills in the end. The chain is built from TRBV13-3 and TRBJ1-6; the D gene is possibly TRBD1 (5 bases). TRBJ1-6 is an ORF; its function is uncertain. The CDR3 is 14 amino acids. Trimming pared 0 bases from V and 9 bases from J, leaving 10 bases between. Germline V gene data show CDR1 as NNHDY and CDR2 as SYVADS. The CDR3 region is CASSDAQGSSPLYF. CDR3 bases read: TGTGCCAGCAGTGATGCGCAGGGTAGTTCGCCCCTCTAC.

About this clone itself: Genes here carry mouse names. CDR3 sequence: CASGDVGTNNERLFF. The part of the CDR3 DNA that was read is TGTGCCAGCGGTGATGTTGGGACAAACAACGAAAGATTATTT. This chain links TRBV13-2 with TRBJ1-4, with a tentative D call TRBD1 (6 bases). The read ends 1 residue before the CDR3 terminus; that terminus is restored from the germline J gene. CDR3 length: 15 residues. The V end was cut by 0 bases, the J end by 4 bases, with 10 bases between. Germline V gene sequence: CDR1 NNHNN, CDR2 SYGAGS (reference sequence).

Note on this clone: These gene names are mouse names. Read data end 1 residue before the CDR3 end; the end is taken from the germline J gene. This chain links TRBV17 with TRBJ2-1; D is possibly TRBD1 (6 bases). CDR1 is MNHDT, CDR2 YYDKIL, per germline. This CDR3 region has 15 residues. V shed 3 bases and J shed 1 base, with 10 bases lying between them. The sequenced CDR3 bases are TGTGCTAGCAGTAGGGGAGGGGGAAACTATGCTGAGCAGTTC. This translates into CASSRGGGNYAEQF. The full CDR3 reads CASSRGGGNYAEQFF.

Of note for this clone: Mouse names are used for the genes. The read finishes 1 residue shy of the CDR3 end, and the germline J gene is used to complete it. This chain links TRBV19 with TRBJ2-1; 8 nucleotides line up with TRBD2. V gave up 0 bases and J gave up 3 bases; unmatched junction bases: 5. CDR3 length: 16 residues. Germline values: CDR1 FNHDT, CDR2 SITEND (reference sequence). The CDR3 reads CASSIGLGGSYAEQFF. CDR3 DNA, as far as it was read: TGTGCCAGCAGTATAGGGCTGGGGGGCAGCTATGCTGAGCAGTTC.

Remarks on this clone: All gene names here are mouse names. The read is 1 residue too short to cover the CDR3 end, so that end is filled in from the germline J gene. This chain links TRBV1 with TRBJ1-2, with a weak D call TRBD1 (6 bases). Per the germline V gene, CDR1 is NSQYPW and CDR2 is LRSPGD (reference sequence). V gave up 3 bases and J gave up 2 bases, with 10 bases separating them. This CDR3 is built from 14 residues. The chain's CDR3 is CTCSARDINSDYTF. The CDR3 bases that were read are TGCACCTGCAGTGCCCGGGACATCAACTCCGACTACACC.

Note on this clone: The gene names given are mouse names. The CDR3 end is not reached by the read, which stops 1 residue before it; the germline J gene fills it in. The genes are TRBV13-3 and TRBJ2-4; TRBD1 aligns across 7 bases. Germline loops: CDR1 NNHDY, CDR2 SYVADS. The CDR3 is 14 residues long. Trimming removed 5 bases from V and 1 base from J; junction bases left unmatched: 4. The sequenced part of the CDR3 DNA is TGTGCCAGCAGACGACAGGGCGGTCAAAACACCTTGTAC. As protein: CASRRQGGQNTLY. The whole CDR3 region reads CASRRQGGQNTLYF.

As concerns this clone: Germline and genes here are mouse. The read ends 1 residue shy of where the CDR3 ends; the end is completed using the germline J gene. This chain links TRBV13-2 with TRBJ2-5; either TRBD1 or TRBD2 may fit D (6 bases each). The CDR3 consists of 15 residues. The V gene lost 0 bases and the J gene lost 3 bases, with 11 bases spanning the gap. Germline-derived CDR1 and CDR2 are NNHNN and SYGAGS (reference sequence). CDR3: CASGDAKGGQDTQYF. Incomplete CDR3 DNA: TGTGCCAGCGGTGATGCAAAGGGGGGTCAAGACACCCAGTAC.

A few counts support this clone. The gene symbols are mouse symbols. Read sequence stops 1 residue before the CDR3 end, and the germline J gene provides the missing end. The gene calls are TRBV13-1 and TRBJ1-3; D not certain. Deletions cut 3 bases from V and 1 base from J, with 5 bases between. The length of the CDR3 is 13 residues. Germline assignment: CDR1 NSHNY and CDR2 SYGAGN. CDR3 DNA, as far as it was read: TGTGCCAGCAGTGCCCGGTCTGGAAATACGCTCTAT. Translated: CASSARSGNTLY. The CDR3 reads in full as CASSARSGNTLYF.

On this clone itself: Gene names refer to mouse genes. With the read ending 1 residue before the CDR3 end, the germline J gene is used to fill in that end. The chain joins TRBV13-3 to TRBJ1-5, with TRBD1 matching over 9 bases. CDR1 and CDR2 (germline): NNHDY, SYVADS. Unmatched junction bases numbered 2, after V lost 3 bases and J lost 4 bases. This CDR3 spans 14 amino acids. CDR3 amino acids: CASSGGTGNQAPLF. Partial CDR3 DNA: TGTGCCAGCAGTGGCGGGACAGGGAACCAGGCTCCGCTT. Looking up the rest from reference TRBV13-3 and TRBJ1-5 gives the full variable domain: EAAVTQSPRSKVAVTGGKVTLSCHQTNNHDYMYWYRQDTGHGLRLIHYSYVADSTEKGDIPDGYKASRPSQENFSLILELASLSQTAVYFCASSGGTGNQAPLFGEGTRLSVL.

Turning to this clone: Gene labels here are mouse ones. The read gets to within 1 residue of the CDR3 end, and the germline J gene fills in the rest. J is TRBJ1-1 and V is TRBV13-1; 8 bases are a match to TRBD1. CDR1 and CDR2 (germline): NSHNY, SYGAGN. The J segment lost 7 bases and the V segment lost 4 bases, leaving 0 bases of the junction unmatched. The CDR3 runs to 11 residues. The CDR3 DNA, read in part, is TGTGCCAGCAGTACAGGGGGAGAAGTCTTC. Its protein product is CASSTGGEVF. The full CDR3 reads CASSTGGEVFF.

This clone was counted between two and nine times. Gene names are the mouse ones. The CDR3 end lies 1 residue beyond the end of the read and is filled in from the germline J gene. The chain is built from TRBV29 and TRBJ1-2; 8 bases are shared with TRBD1. There are 15 residues in the CDR3. V trimming: 4 bases; J trimming: 0 bases; junction bases outside the gene matches: 4. Germline assignment: CDR1 MSHET and CDR2 SYDVDS. The DNA read from the CDR3 is TGTGCTAGCAGTTCAGGGGGCGCCCCAAACTCCGACTACACC. This sequence encodes CASSSGGAPNSDYT. The complete CDR3 reads CASSSGGAPNSDYTF.

This clone has only a few counts. Mouse gene names apply. The CDR3 is cut off 1 residue early in the read; its end comes from the germline J gene. The rearrangement links TRBV31 to TRBJ1-5, with a weak D call TRBD1 (5 bases). Trimming pared 5 bases from V and 0 bases from J, leaving 5 bases between. Per the germline V gene, CDR1 is GKSSPN and CDR2 is SITVG. The CDR3 sequence is 12 residues long. The part of the CDR3 DNA that was read is TGTGCCTGGGACAGTAACAACCAGGCTCCGCTT. Its protein product is CAWDSNNQAPL. The CDR3 in its entirety is CAWDSNNQAPLF.

Remarks on this clone: Gene labels here are mouse ones. The CDR3 extends 1 residue past the end of the read, so its final part is completed from the germline J gene. The chain recombines TRBV31 with TRBJ2-5, with D hard to call. V lost 2 bases and J 2 bases, leaving 5 bases between the germline ends. Germline CDR1 and CDR2: GKSSPN and SITVG. This CDR3 has 12 residues. The covered CDR3 bases are TGTGCCTGGAGTTCCAGCCAAGACACCCAGTAC. Encoded protein: CAWSSSQDTQY. The whole CDR3 reads CAWSSSQDTQYF.

About this clone itself: Genes here carry mouse names. The read ends 1 residue before the CDR3 terminus; that terminus is restored from the germline J gene. V gene TRBV20 combines with J gene TRBJ2-5; 7 bases map to TRBD2. This CDR3 region has 13 residues. V lost 6 bases to trimming and J lost 2 bases; unmatched junction nucleotides: 5. The germline V gene has CDR1 GFQATS and CDR2 STVNSAI. The part of the CDR3 DNA that was read is TGTGGTGCCCAAGACTGGGCCCAAGACACCCAGTAC. Residues: CGAQDWAQDTQY. The full CDR3 protein reads CGAQDWAQDTQYF.

Comment on this clone: The germline and genes are mouse ones. From the germline J gene comes the end of the CDR3, since the read stops 1 residue before it. The chain links TRBV1 to TRBJ1-1; D is ambiguous. V was pared by 1 base and J by 1 base, with 7 bases between. The V gene's germline CDR1 is NSQYPW and CDR2 LRSPGD (reference sequence). The CDR3 runs 14 residues. The CDR3 DNA, read in part, is TGCACCTGCAGTGCAGGACAACAAAACACAGAAGTCTTC. This translates into CTCSAGQQNTEVF. The entire CDR3 protein reads CTCSAGQQNTEVFF.

This clone was counted only a few times. Any gene name here is a mouse gene name. The read ends 1 residue shy of where the CDR3 ends; the end is completed using the germline J gene. This chain connects TRBV19 to TRBJ1-5, with D maybe TRBD1 (5 bases). V was cut by 5 bases and J by 3 bases, with 9 bases left in between. The CDR3 is 13 residues long. Germline-derived CDR1 and CDR2 are FNHDT and SITEND (reference sequence). Partial CDR3 DNA: TGTGCCAGCAGCCAGGACATCAACCAGGCTCCGCTT. Protein: CASSQDINQAPL. The whole CDR3 protein reads CASSQDINQAPLF.

Worth noting for this clone: Gene names refer to mouse genes. The CDR3 end falls 1 residue outside the read, so it is completed with the germline J gene. This chain connects TRBV13-1 to TRBJ2-1; 10 positions agree with TRBD2. The CDR3 is made up of 14 amino acids. Germline V gene data show CDR1 as NSHNY and CDR2 as SYGAGN. V was clipped by 0 bases and J by 6 bases; unmatched bases: 0. The DNA read from the CDR3 is TGTGCCAGCAGTGATGGGGACTGGGGTGCTGAGCAGTTC. It encodes CASSDGDWGAEQF. The full-length CDR3 reads as CASSDGDWGAEQFF.

Remarks on this clone: The genes and germline here are from mouse. The DNA ends 1 residue before the CDR3 does, and the rest of the CDR3 is filled in from the germline J gene. The chain joins TRBV29 to TRBJ2-3, with 7 bases lining up with TRBD1. V shed 7 bases, J shed 0 bases, and the junction held 7 bases outside the gene matches. The length of the CDR3 is 15 residues. Germline V gives CDR1 MSHET, CDR2 SYDVDS. CDR3 amino acids: CASKPGTASAETLYF. The CDR3 DNA, read in part, is TGTGCTAGCAAACCCGGGACAGCTAGTGCAGAAACGCTGTAT.

For this clone: Gene names denote mouse genes. The observed sequence ends 1 residue before the CDR3 terminus, with the missing tail filled in from the germline J gene. The chain uses TRBV13-1 and TRBJ2-1; the match to TRBD1 covers 9 bases. J lost 5 bases, V lost 3 bases, and 3 bases had no gene match. Germline loops: CDR1 NSHNY, CDR2 SYGAGN. The CDR3 is 14 residues long. CDR3 DNA (partial): TGTGCCAGCAGTGGCCGGGACAGGGATGCTGAGCAGTTC. This translates into CASSGRDRDAEQF. The CDR3 as a whole reads CASSGRDRDAEQFF.

A note on this clone: Gene names and germline refer to mouse. CDR3 DNA (partial): TGTGCCAGCAGCCCGACTGGGGACTCCTATGAACAGTAC. Translated: CASSPTGDSYEQY. The full CDR3 protein reads CASSPTGDSYEQYF. The rearrangement links TRBV5 to TRBJ2-7; TRBD2 aligns across 8 bases. Coverage ceases 1 residue before the CDR3 finishes, and the germline J gene fills in the end. Germline V lookup: CDR1 LGHNA, CDR2 YNLKQL (reference sequence). J lost 0 bases, V lost 4 bases, and 2 bases had no gene match. CDR3 length: 14 residues.

This clone is a singleton in its sample. Genes and germline come from the mouse. Read coverage stops 1 residue before the CDR3 terminus; the germline J gene supplies the remainder. The rearrangement joins TRBV2 to TRBJ2-5; 10 bases map to TRBD2. Trimming removed 3 bases from V and 3 bases from J; junction bases left unmatched: 0. The CDR3 extends over 14 amino acids. Germline CDR1 is LGHNA and CDR2 is YSYQKL. The CDR3 sequence is CASSQTGGQDTQYF. The sequenced CDR3 bases are TGTGCCAGCAGCCAGACTGGGGGGCAAGACACCCAGTAC.

A remark on this clone: The listed genes are named as in mouse. The sequenced fragment ends 1 residue before the CDR3 boundary, so the rest is inferred from the germline J gene. The genes are TRBV13-2 and TRBJ2-1, with TRBD1 identical over 8 bases. The germline gives CDR1 NNHNN, CDR2 SYGAGS (reference sequence). With V trimmed by 0 bases and J by 7 bases, 3 bases remained unmatched. The CDR3 runs 14 residues. CDR3 bases read: TGTGCCAGCGGTGATGGGACAGGGATGGCTGAGCAGTTC. It translates to CASGDGTGMAEQF. The whole CDR3 region reads CASGDGTGMAEQFF.

Turning to this clone: The gene names here belong to mouse. The read falls 1 residue short of the CDR3 end, and the missing part is taken from the germline J gene. V usage is TRBV13-2 and J usage is TRBJ2-7; D gene uncertain. Trimming pared 1 base from V and 4 bases from J, leaving 6 bases between. CDR1 is NNHNN and CDR2 is SYGAGS in the germline V gene (reference sequence). CDR3 length: 12 residues. The CDR3 sequence is CASGDLRYEQYF. The sequenced part of the CDR3 DNA is TGTGCCAGCGGTGATCTCAGATATGAACAGTAC.

This clone was seen a single time. Here the gene names and germline are mouse. The read is 1 residue too short to cover the CDR3 end, so that end is filled in from the germline J gene. The rearrangement uses TRBV19 and TRBJ1-4; TRBD1 aligns across 8 bases. This CDR3 comprises 14 residues. V lost 6 bases, J lost 2 bases, and 3 bases stayed unmatched. CDR1 is FNHDT, CDR2 SITEND, per germline (reference sequence). The part of the CDR3 DNA that was read is TGTGCCAGCATCACAGGGGGGTCCAACGAAAGATTATTT. It codes for CASITGGSNERLF. Given in full, the CDR3 is CASITGGSNERLFF.

This clone was seen a handful of times. Gene labels here are mouse ones. With the read ending 1 residue before the CDR3 end, the germline J gene is used to fill in that end. The rearrangement joins TRBV13-2 to TRBJ2-7, with 10 bases that match TRBD2. Unmatched junction bases numbered 7, after V lost 4 bases and J lost 6 bases. Germline V gives CDR1 NNHNN, CDR2 SYGAGS (reference sequence). This CDR3 spans 14 amino acids. CDR3 DNA, as far as it was read: TGTGCCAGCGGTAGTCGACTGGGGGGTCTTGAACAGTAC. This encodes CASGSRLGGLEQY. The full CDR3 reads CASGSRLGGLEQYF.

About this clone: Gene labels here are mouse ones. The DNA ends 1 residue before the CDR3 does, and the rest of the CDR3 is filled in from the germline J gene. The genes are TRBV29 and TRBJ1-1; 7 bases agree with TRBD1. The J segment lost 0 bases and the V segment lost 3 bases, leaving 1 base of the junction unmatched. Germline lookup yields CDR1 MSHET and CDR2 SYDVDS. The CDR3 covers 14 residues. CDR3 sequence: CASSFRGSNTEVFF. CDR3 DNA (partial): TGTGCTAGCAGTTTCAGGGGGTCAAACACAGAAGTCTTC.

Concerning this clone itself: Germline and genes here are mouse. The read ends 1 residue early relative to the CDR3; the germline J gene fills the gap. V and J are TRBV4 and TRBJ2-4; TRBD1 might be the D (6 bases). CDR1 is LGHDT, CDR2 YNNKQL, per germline (reference sequence). V was cut by 5 bases and J by 0 bases, with 12 bases left in between. This CDR3 comprises 15 residues. The CDR3 bases that were read are TGTGCCAGCAGCCCACAGGGAAAGAGTCAAAACACCTTGTAC. Its protein product is CASSPQGKSQNTLY. The entire CDR3 protein reads CASSPQGKSQNTLYF.

As to this clone: These gene names are mouse names. Sequencing ends 1 residue short of the CDR3 end; the germline J gene provides the rest. The chain couples TRBV13-2 to TRBJ1-3; D may be TRBD1 (5 bases). Trimming removed 0 bases at V and 0 bases at J, with 7 bases between. Germline V lookup: CDR1 NNHNN, CDR2 SYGAGS (reference sequence). The CDR3 length is 15 residues. CDR3 sequence: CASGDGTISGNTLYF. The CDR3 bases that were read are TGTGCCAGCGGTGATGGGACAATTTCTGGAAATACGCTCTAT.

Note on this clone: Gene names denote mouse genes. The read ends 1 residue before the CDR3 terminus; that terminus is restored from the germline J gene. The chain is built from TRBV20 and TRBJ1-2; D might be TRBD1 (6 bases). The V and J ends lost 5 bases and 2 bases respectively, with 9 bases between them. CDR1 GFQATS and CDR2 STVNSAI come from the germline V gene. The CDR3 runs to 12 residues. The sequenced CDR3 bases are TGTGGTGCTCGGCAGGGGAACTCCGACTACACC. Translating gives CGARQGNSDYT. The entire CDR3 reads CGARQGNSDYTF.

As to this clone: Mouse gene names apply. Read coverage stops 1 residue before the CDR3 terminus; the germline J gene supplies the remainder. The chain couples TRBV19 to TRBJ1-3, with D tentatively TRBD1 (5 bases). The CDR3 totals 15 residues. With 1 base removed from V and 0 bases from J, the gap between germline ends came to 8 bases. Per the germline V gene, CDR1 is FNHDT and CDR2 is SITEND (reference sequence). The sequenced CDR3 bases are TGTGCCAGCAGTATAACGGGACTTTCTGGAAATACGCTCTAT. Amino acid sequence: CASSITGLSGNTLY. The entire CDR3 reads CASSITGLSGNTLYF. The variable domain in full, completed from reference TRBV19 and TRBJ1-3, reads GGIITQTPKFLIGQEGQKLTLKCQQNFNHDTMYWYRQDSGKGLRLIYYSITENDLQKGDLSEGYDASREKKSSFSLTVTSAQKNEMAVFLCASSITGLSGNTLYFGEGSRLIVV.